The rows below give T cell receptor beta chains drawn from one sample of a study of CD8+CD57+ T cells in acquired aplastic anemia. TCRdb re-called the reads through MiXCR, storing one row per CDR3 protein. The profile shows some 200,000 distinct CDR3 sequences, less than 60% of them singletons. The sequencing input was sorted CD4+, CD8+, or CD8+CD57+ T cells (not recorded which) from PBMCs. Receptor source: a human donor with aplastic anemia. The CDR3 runs from the conserved cysteine through the conserved F or W. The order of the fields is D gene, V gene, J gene, clone size, CDR3 DNA, CDR3 protein. The D gene is left open where the match is weak. Size tells how often a clone was seen (once, few, many) or the class of an expanded clone, and some rows leave it out.

>NA|TRBV7-9|TRBJ1-2|NA
TGTGCCAGCAGCCCCCGGACACTAGCTAACTATGGCTACACCTTC
CASSPRTLANYGYTF
>TRBD2|TRBV12-3/TRBV12-4|TRBJ2-2|many
TGTGCCAGCAGTGTGGGACTAGCGAGAGGGACCGGGGAGCTGTTTTTT
CASSVGLARGTGELFF
>TRBD1|TRBV11-3|TRBJ2-3|many
TGTGCCAGCAGCTCTAGACAGGGCTCGCAGTATTTT
CASSSRQGSQYF
>TRBD1|TRBV7-2|TRBJ1-4|once
TGTGCCAGCAGCTTAGGGGACAGGGGGGGAAAACTGTTTTTT
CASSLGDRGGKLFF
>NA|TRBV5-8|TRBJ1-2|once
TGTGCCAGCAGGATTAACTATGGCTACACCTTC
CASRINYGYTF
>NA|TRBV5-8|TRBJ2-7|many
TGTGCCAGCAGCTTGGAAGTGGGGGAAACCTACGAGCAGTACTTC
CASSLEVGETYEQYF
>NA|TRBV7-2|TRBJ2-3|many
TGTGCCAGCAGCTTAGCGGGAGATAGCACAGATACGCAGTATTTT
CASSLAGDSTDTQYF
>TRBD2|TRBV29-1|TRBJ2-7|NA
TGCAGCCCATCTAGCGAACGGACTAGTCGGGGCGAGCAGTACTTC
CSPSSERTSRGEQYF
>NA|TRBV7-6|TRBJ2-5|few
TGTGCCAGCAGCCTGAATCGACAGCCAGGGGTCCAAGAGACCCAGTACTTC
CASSLNRQPGVQETQYF
>TRBD1|TRBV20-1|TRBJ2-3|NA
TGCAGTGCTAGGGGGACAGCTGGCACAGATACGCAGTATTTT
CSARGTAGTDTQYF
>NA|TRBV7-3|TRBJ2-5|NA
TGTGCCAGCAGCCCTTACGGGGGGCGCGGAGAGACCCAGTACTTC
CASSPYGGRGETQYF
>TRBD2|TRBV10-3|TRBJ2-2|NA
TGTGCCGCGAGTAGGCTAGCGGGTAACACCGGGGAGCTGTTTTTT
CAASRLAGNTGELFF
>NA|TRBV20-1|TRBJ2-7|NA
TGCAGTGTGGGACGCCTCAGGGCCAAGCAGTACTTC
CSVGRLRAKQYF
>NA|TRBV19|TRBJ2-6|many
TGTGCCAGTAGTACCAGGAATTCTGGGGCCAACGTCCTGACTTTC
CASSTRNSGANVLTF
>TRBD2|TRBV7-2|TRBJ2-5|NA
TGTGCCAGCAAACTAGCGGGACAAGAGACCCAGTACTTC
CASKLAGQETQYF
>TRBD1|TRBV24-1|TRBJ1-1|many
TGTGCCACCAAGGGGGCGAGTACTGAAGCTTTCTTT
CATKGASTEAFF
>TRBD1|TRBV5-1|TRBJ2-7|once
TGCGCCAGCAACCCGGACAGGCGCAACGGCGAGCAGTACTTC
CASNPDRRNGEQYF
>NA|TRBV28|TRBJ2-6|NA
TGTGCCAGCAGTTTCCTCCCTGGGGCCAACGTCCTGACTTTC
CASSFLPGANVLTF
>TRBD2|TRBV20-1|TRBJ2-5|NA
TGCAGTGCTAGAGATCCCCTCGCGGGAGGGAAAGAGACCCAGTACTTC
CSARDPLAGGKETQYF
>TRBD1|TRBV25-1|TRBJ2-7|NA
TGTGCCAGCAGGGGGACAGGGCACTACGAGCAGTACTTC
CASRGTGHYEQYF
>TRBD2|TRBV15|TRBJ2-7|NA
TGTGCCACCAGCAGTGAGTTTTCCGGGACTAGCTATTACGAGCAGTACTTC
CATSSEFSGTSYYEQYF
>NA|TRBV2|TRBJ1-2|once
TGTGCCAGCAGTGAAGGGGGGAAAAGTATTGGCTACACCTTC
CASSEGGKSIGYTF
>TRBD2|TRBV9|TRBJ2-7|many
TGTGCCAGCGGAAAAGCGGGAGGAAAAGGCGAGCAGTACTTC
CASGKAGGKGEQYF
>NA|TRBV6-6|TRBJ1-6|many
TGTGCCAGCAGTTACTCGGAGGGGGTTAGAGGTTCACCCCTCCACTTT
CASSYSEGVRGSPLHF
>NA|TRBV19|TRBJ2-1|NA
TGTGCCAGTAGTTCGAAATCGATGACAGCGGTGGGGTACAATGAGCAGTTCTTC
CASSSKSMTAVGYNEQFF
>NA|TRBV2|TRBJ1-1|NA
TGTGCCAGCACCCACCTTCGGTCAGACAACGGGGGTGAAGCTTTCTTT
CASTHLRSDNGGEAFF
>NA|TRBV29-1|TRBJ1-2|few
TGCAGCGTCCCTGGGGGATGGAGCTACACCTTC
CSVPGGWSYTF
>NA|TRBV29-1|TRBJ1-3|once
TGCAGCGCACAGGGAGGTTTAGCTGGAAACACCATATATTTT
CSAQGGLAGNTIYF
>NA|TRBV24-1|TRBJ1-2|many
TGTGCCACCAGTGATTTACGGTATGGCTACACCTTC
CATSDLRYGYTF
>NA|TRBV19|TRBJ2-7|NA
TGTGCCAGTAGTCCCCCCAGGGCCGAGCAGTACTTC
CASSPPRAEQYF
>NA|TRBV19|TRBJ2-2|NA
TGTGCCAGTAGTGGGGCCTACCTGAACACCGGGGAGCTGTTTTTT
CASSGAYLNTGELFF
>TRBD2|TRBV12-3/TRBV12-4|TRBJ2-7|NA
TGTGCCAGCAGTTTATCACGGCTCCTGAGCGGGAGATCCTACGAGCAGTACTTC
CASSLSRLLSGRSYEQYF
>NA|TRBV11-2|TRBJ2-7|NA
TGTGCCAGCAGTTTCGGGACACTCGGATCCAGTTACGAGCAGTACTTC
CASSFGTLGSSYEQYF
>NA|TRBV10-3|TRBJ1-1|many
TGTGCCATCAGTGCAAGTCAGGGAAACACTGAAGCTTTCTTT
CAISASQGNTEAFF
>TRBD2|TRBV19|TRBJ2-1|NA
TGTGCCAGTAGTCTAGCGGGGGTCTACAATGAGCAGTTCTTC
CASSLAGVYNEQFF
>NA|TRBV2|TRBJ2-7|NA
TGTGCCAGCAGTGAAGCGGGAGAGCAGTACTTC
CASSEAGEQYF
>TRBD2|TRBV10-3|TRBJ2-5|NA
TGTGCCGTAGGACTAGAGGGTGAGACCCAGTACTTC
CAVGLEGETQYF
>NA|TRBV24-1|TRBJ1-2|many
TGTGCCACCAGTGATGCCGCCACTAACTATGGCTACACCTTC
CATSDAATNYGYTF
>NA|TRBV7-7|TRBJ2-5|many
TGTGCTAGCAGCCCGGGATGGGAGACCCAGTACTTC
CASSPGWETQYF
>TRBD1|TRBV20-1|TRBJ2-7|NA
TGCAGTGCTAGTAGGACAGGGATTGCCTACGAGCAGTACTTC
CSASRTGIAYEQYF